This entry features one T cell receptor beta chain sequence. Antigen unknown. The same CDR3 arises from other DNA sequences in this sample as well. This sample is drawn from a study of shared clonotypes between healthy human individuals. Overall study findings and caveats: Deeper or shallower sequencing was expected to change how clonotypes are shared among donors.

It was at deep level that the assay was run. Repertoires were generated with immunoSEQ multiplex PCR, while TCRdb's copy carries only in-frame clones and drops some. The table lists around 500,000 clones, 81% of them singletons. Genomic DNA from unsorted samples was obtained from around 93 million PBMCs (per sample). The sample consisted of PBMCs. The clonotype was recovered from a woman between 40 and 55 years old in good health. Some clones in this sample may be carry-over from other donors' samples.

This CDR3 reads CASSPPSETQYF. DNA for the CDR3: TGTGCCAGCTCACCACCGTCCGAGACCCAGTACTTC. The rearrangement links TRBV18 to TRBJ2-5, with D unresolved. The CDR3 totals 12 residues. Looked up from germline, CDR1 is KGHSH and CDR2 is LQKENI. Trimming took off 0 bases at V and 5 bases at J, with 4 bases between the two ends.